This T cell receptor beta chain was recorded in a study of T-cell reconstitution after alpha-beta-depleted transplantation in children. Overall study results and limits: Expanded clones from the graft, numbering several hundred, reportedly supplied alpha-beta T cells about two months after transplant. One year after transplant, T-cell counts and diversity came mostly from newly produced T cells.

The TCRbeta library incorporated unique molecular identifiers. MiXCR, run by TCRdb on the PCR reads, gives a single entry per CDR3 protein. The sample holds 300,000 to 400,000 distinct CDR3 sequences, around 16% seen once. About this clonotype itself: Its specificity is not known.

The sample consisted of PBMCs, mostly from graft donor cells, taken 360 days after TCRalphabeta/CD19-depleted stem cell transplant. The receptor was isolated from a male patient between 2 and 15 years old who had a stem cell transplant for acute lymphoblastic leukemia, so the T cells may come from the graft donor.

CDR3 DNA: TGTGCCAGCAGCTTAATCCGGAACACCGGGGAGCTGTTTTTT. It specifies CASSLIRNTGELFF. The V call is TRBV7-9, the J call TRBJ2-2; D gene unclear. V lost 2 bases, J lost 1 base, and 5 bases lay in between. Germline CDR1 SEHNR, CDR2 FQNEAQ (reference sequence). The CDR3 consists of 14 residues. The whole variable domain, filled in from reference TRBV7-9 and TRBJ2-2, reads DTGVSQNPRHKITKRGQNVTFRCDPISEHNRLYWYRQTLGQGPEFLTYFQNEAQLEKSRLLSDRFSAERPKGSFSTLEIQRTEQGDSAMYLCASSLIRNTGELFFGEGSRLTVL.